The 26 T cell receptor beta chains presented below share a single source sample, sequenced in a study of blood T cell repertoires in COVID-19 (dated by TCRdb to 2018 to 2020). Library creation used the immunoSEQ multiplex PCR assay. Drawn from immuneACCESS, this table holds only the in-frame rearrangements with V and J called that TCRdb kept. Clones are partly lost; checked studies trace under half to an unresolved V gene and leave the rest unexplained. This sample holds 200,000 to 250,000 clones; roughly 86% were observed only once. The ten largest clones represent roughly 2.5% of the sample. Sequencing was carried out using peripheral blood. The receptors come from a woman aged 55-70 years with acute or convalescent COVID-19.

V is TRBV6-6 and J is TRBJ2-7, with 9 nucleotides matching TRBD1. The V gene's germline CDR1 is MNHNY and CDR2 SVGAGI (reference sequence). V lost 5 bases to trimming and J lost 2 bases; unmatched junction nucleotides: 10. CDR3 length equals 16 residues. In nucleotides, the CDR3 is TGTGCCAGCAGTCCAATTAGACAGGGGGATACCTACGAGCAGTACTTC. Its protein is CASSPIRQGDTYEQYF.

The V call is TRBV9, the J call TRBJ1-1; a possible D gene is TRBD1 (5 bases). The CDR3 extends over 15 amino acids. Germline V gene data show CDR1 as SGDLS and CDR2 as YYNGEE. V was pared by 1 base and J by 1 base, with 11 bases between. The chain's CDR3 is CASSVLDSENTEAFF. CDR3 DNA sequence: TGTGCCAGCAGCGTACTCGACAGCGAGAACACTGAAGCTTTCTTT.

This chain uses TRBV13 with TRBJ2-7; 8 positions agree with TRBD2. CDR1 PRHDT and CDR2 FYEKMQ come from the germline V gene (reference sequence). This CDR3 is 13 amino acids long. Trimming took 8 bases from V and 3 from J; bases not matched to a gene: 6. The CDR3 here is CASRGGQNYEQYF. CDR3 nucleotide sequence: TGTGCCAGCCGGGGGGGTCAGAACTACGAGCAGTACTTC. The complete variable domain, with remaining parts taken from reference TRBV13 and TRBJ2-7, reads AAGVIQSPRHLIKEKRETATLKCYPIPRHDTVYWYQQGPGQDPQFLISFYEKMQSDKGSIPDRFSAQQFSDYHSELNMSSLELGDSALYFCASRGGQNYEQYFGPGTRLTVT.

There are a few counts of this clone. This CDR3 is also generated by other DNA sequences in the sample. The V call is TRBV19, the J call TRBJ1-5; tentatively, D is TRBD1 (5 bases). V was trimmed by 3 bases and J by 2 bases, leaving 8 bases between them. Germline V gives CDR1 LNHDA, CDR2 SQIVND (reference sequence). CDR3 length: 14 amino acids. CDR3 amino acids: CASSIRGGNQPQHF. The DNA of the CDR3 is TGTGCCAGTAGTATTCGGGGGGGCAATCAGCCCCAGCATTTT.

This clone has only a few counts. The chain links TRBV5-6 to TRBJ2-5, with a weak D call TRBD1 (6 bases). Per the germline V gene, CDR1 is SGHDT and CDR2 is YYEEEE. V was shortened by 2 bases and J by 2 bases, with 10 bases between the two germline ends. The CDR3 has 14 residues. The CDR3 sequence: CASSFPDSQETQYF. The DNA of the CDR3 is TGTGCCAGCAGCTTTCCGGACAGTCAAGAGACCCAGTACTTC.

The chain recombines TRBV27 with TRBJ2-7; 7 bases are a match to TRBD1. CDR1 is MNHEY, CDR2 SMNVEV, per germline (reference sequence). V shed 9 bases and J 2 bases; nucleotides not matched to a gene: 7. There are 13 residues in the CDR3. The CDR3 reads CASGAGTAYEQYF. The DNA of the CDR3 is TGTGCCAGTGGTGCCGGGACAGCCTACGAGCAGTACTTC.

The genes are TRBV14 and TRBJ2-1; 9 nucleotides line up with TRBD1. V was pared by 2 bases and J by 3 bases, with 2 bases of the junction left unmatched. The germline V gene has CDR1 SGHDN and CDR2 FVKESK. This CDR3 comprises 15 residues. The CDR3: CASSQSDRGYNEQFF. Written as DNA, the CDR3 is TGTGCCAGCAGCCAATCGGACAGGGGCTACAATGAGCAGTTCTTC.

This clone was seen once. CDR3 loop: CATKESGETQYF. The CDR3, as DNA: TGCGCCACAAAAGAGTCGGGGGAGACCCAGTACTTC. This chain connects TRBV10-2 to TRBJ2-5, with TRBD2 as a possible D gene (5 bases). The length of the CDR3 is 12 residues. Trimming took 10 bases from V and 5 from J, leaving 14 bases between them. Germline CDR1 WSHSY, CDR2 SAAADI.

The genes are TRBV5-1 and TRBJ2-2; 9 nucleotides match TRBD2. The germline V gene encodes CDR1 SGHRS and CDR2 YFSETQ. There are 15 residues in the CDR3. Germline trimming cut 6 bases from V and 3 bases from J; bases unmatched to any gene: 6. The CDR3 coding sequence is TGCGCCAGCACCCCGACTAGCGGTTACACCGGGGAGCTGTTTTTT. It encodes CASTPTSGYTGELFF.

The chain links TRBV28 to TRBJ1-1; D is undetermined. The CDR3 extends over 14 amino acids. The V end was cut by 4 bases, the J end by 2 bases, with 11 bases between. Germline V CDR1 and CDR2: MDHEN, SYDVKM. The CDR3 region is CASSYSSSNTEAFF. For the CDR3, the DNA is TGTGCCAGCAGTTACAGCAGCTCAAACACTGAAGCTTTCTTT.

The V gene is TRBV30, the J gene TRBJ2-2; 8 nucleotides agree with TRBD1. J gave up 1 base and V 5 bases, and 3 bases lay outside the gene matches. The CDR3 runs to 14 residues. Per germline, CDR1 GTSNPN and CDR2 SVGIG (reference sequence). The CDR3 here is CAWGGQGNTGELFF. CDR3 coding DNA: TGTGCCTGGGGCGGACAGGGGAACACCGGGGAGCTGTTTTTT.

The chain joins TRBV5-6 to TRBJ2-1; TRBD2 might be the D (7 bases). Germline CDR1 is SGHDT and CDR2 is YYEEEE. CDR3 length: 15 residues. V lost 1 base and J 4 bases, leaving 12 bases between the germline ends. For the CDR3, the DNA is TGTGCCAGCAGCTTGAGGGGGGGCGCATACAATGAGCAGTTCTTC. Residues: CASSLRGGAYNEQFF.

This chain links TRBV7-2 with TRBJ1-2; a possible D gene is TRBD1 (6 bases). Germline-derived CDR1 and CDR2 are SGHTA and FQGNSA. With 4 bases removed from V and 7 bases from J, the gap between germline ends came to 28 bases. The CDR3 length is 18 residues. This CDR3 is CASSSRFGGAMTGVGYTF. In DNA, the CDR3 is TGTGCCAGCAGCTCCCGGTTTGGGGGGGCCATGACAGGCGTTGGCTACACCTTC.

The chain uses TRBV18 and TRBJ1-1; 9 bases line up with TRBD1. The CDR3 is 13 residues long. Losses at the gene ends were 5 bases for V and 4 bases for J; bases not matched to a gene: 2. The germline V gene has CDR1 KGHSH and CDR2 LQKENI. Written as DNA, the CDR3 is TGTGCCAGCTCAGCGACAGGGGGCACTGAAGCTTTCTTT. This sequence encodes CASSATGGTEAFF.

The chain links TRBV28 to TRBJ1-5; perhaps TRBD1 as D (5 bases). Germline values: CDR1 MDHEN, CDR2 SYDVKM. The CDR3 is 13 residues long. V was trimmed by 7 bases and J by 0 bases, leaving 7 bases between them. CDR3: CASKQDSNQPQHF. CDR3 DNA: TGTGCCAGCAAACAGGATAGCAATCAGCCCCAGCATTTT.

The chain carries TRBV3-1 (or the pseudogene TRBV3-2) and TRBJ2-1, with 8 bases fitting TRBD2. CDR1 and CDR2 from the germline V gene are LGHDT and YNNKEL (reference sequence). V lost 1 base to trimming and J lost 4 bases; unmatched junction nucleotides: 3. The CDR3 runs 15 residues. The DNA for the CDR3 is TGTGCCAGCAGCCAAGTTGCGGGGGGATACAATGAGCAGTTCTTC. The encoded protein is CASSQVAGGYNEQFF.

The chain uses TRBV9 and TRBJ1-6; no clear D. V gave up 4 bases and J gave up 8 bases, with 19 bases separating them. The CDR3 totals 16 residues. Germline CDR1 and CDR2: SGDLS and YYNGEE. CDR3 DNA sequence: TGTGCCAGCAGCCCCCGGGGTCCAGGTTTAGATTCACCCCTCCACTTT. Translation gives CASSPRGPGLDSPLHF.

On this clone: Other DNA sequences in this specimen translate into the identical CDR3. The rearrangement joins TRBV9 to TRBJ2-1, with 7 bases aligning to TRBD2. With V trimmed by 0 bases and J by 4 bases, 7 bases remained unmatched. The CDR3 consists of 16 residues. Per germline, CDR1 SGDLS and CDR2 YYNGEE. CDR3 nucleotide sequence: TGTGCCAGCAGCGTAGGCGGGAGAGGGAATTACAATGAGCAGTTCTTC. It is translated as CASSVGGRGNYNEQFF.

The chain has TRBV4-2 and TRBJ2-3; D gene uncertain. V gave up 0 bases and J gave up 3 bases, with 10 bases separating them. The CDR3 totals 15 residues. Germline values: CDR1 LGHNA, CDR2 YNFKEQ. This CDR3 is CASSQDLRITDTQYF. CDR3 nucleotide sequence: TGTGCCAGCAGCCAAGATTTGCGGATAACAGATACGCAGTATTTT.

As regards this clone: At one boundary the junction diverges from the germline segment, which might be a read error. The chain carries TRBV28 and TRBJ2-7; TRBD2 is a possible D gene (6 bases). The CDR3 has 13 amino acids. Germline CDR1 reads MDHEN; CDR2 reads SYDVKM. The CDR3: CASSSSSDYGQYF. In DNA form, the CDR3 reads TGTGCCAGCAGTTCATCTAGCGACTACGGGCAGTACTTC. The whole variable domain, filled in from reference TRBV28 and TRBJ2-7, reads DVKVTQSSRYLVKRTGEKVFLECVQDMDHENMFWYRQDPGLGLRLIYFSYDVKMKEKGDIPEGYSVSREKKERFSLILESASTNQTSMYLCASSSSSDYGQYFGPGTRLTVT.

In nucleotides, the CDR3 is TGTGCCAGCAGAAAAACGGGACACAGCTCTGGAAACACCATATATTTT. Residues: CASRKTGHSSGNTIYF. This chain uses TRBV7-8 with TRBJ1-3; D may be TRBD1 (6 bases). Germline V gene sequence: CDR1 SGHVS, CDR2 FQNEAQ. CDR3 length equals 16 residues. Trimming shortened V by 6 bases and J by 0 bases, and 15 bases separated the two germline ends.

This clone was seen once. The chain uses TRBV27 and TRBJ1-2, with 9 positions matching TRBD1. V shed 5 bases and J 4 bases; nucleotides not matched to a gene: 8. Looked up from germline, CDR1 is MNHEY and CDR2 is SMNVEV (reference sequence). The CDR3 is 15 amino acids. This chain's CDR3 is CASSAHGTGIYGYTF. CDR3 nucleotide sequence: TGTGCCAGCAGTGCCCACGGGACAGGGATCTATGGCTACACCTTC.

The V gene is TRBV15, the J gene TRBJ1-2; TRBD1 matches 8 bases. This CDR3 has 17 residues. Germline loops: CDR1 LNHNV, CDR2 YYDKDF (reference sequence). Trimming took 0 bases from V and 0 from J; bases not matched to a gene: 6. The CDR3 DNA is TGTGCCACCAGCAGAGATCTGGGGACAGGAACTAACTATGGCTACACCTTC. Translated: CATSRDLGTGTNYGYTF.

The CDR3 spells CSGQNRVDRGQGNTEAFF. The CDR3 DNA is TGCAGCGGACAAAATAGGGTAGACAGGGGGCAAGGGAACACTGAAGCTTTCTTT. The chain combines TRBV29-1 with TRBJ1-1; the match to TRBD1 covers 10 bases. CDR3 length: 18 amino acids. With 7 bases clipped from V and 1 base from J, the junction kept 18 bases outside the gene matches. Germline CDR1 SQVTM, CDR2 ANQGSEA.

This clone appeared a few times. The chain is built from TRBV19 and TRBJ1-2; 8 positions agree with TRBD1. With V trimmed by 5 bases and J by 8 bases, 7 bases remained unmatched. The CDR3 spans 13 residues. Germline V gene lookup returns CDR1 LNHDA and CDR2 SQIVND (reference sequence). The CDR3 sequence: CASSAQGDSGYTF. In DNA, the CDR3 is TGTGCCAGTAGTGCACAGGGGGACAGCGGCTACACCTTC.

The rearrangement links TRBV18 to TRBJ1-6; perhaps TRBD1 as D (6 bases). The CDR3 is made up of 13 amino acids. CDR1 and CDR2 from the germline V gene are KGHSH and LQKENI. V was shortened by 6 bases and J by 7 bases, with 10 bases between the two germline ends. DNA for the CDR3: TGTGCCAGCTCCCCCGACAGGAATTCACCCCTCCACTTT. This sequence encodes CASSPDRNSPLHF. The whole variable domain, filled in from reference TRBV18 and TRBJ1-6, reads NAGVMQNPRHLVRRRGQEARLRCSPMKGHSHVYWYRQLPEEGLKFMVYLQKENIIDESGMPKERFSAEFPKEGPSILRIQQVVRGDSAAYFCASSPDRNSPLHFGNGTRLTVT.